A selection of T cell receptor beta chains follows, all from one sample in a study of blood T cell repertoires in COVID-19. Measured with immunoSEQ multiplex PCR; TCRdb has only the in-frame clones, and not every one. The sample holds approximately 300,000 clones, under 85% seen once. Sequenced sample: peripheral blood. The origin of the receptors is a human donor with COVID-19, enrolled during active disease. The donor label of this sample is uncertain. Both conserved end residues are part of each CDR3. D genes are given only for firm matches. Some rows mark clone size as missing; the rest say once, few, many or name a class of expanded clone.

v_gene	abundance	d_gene	j_gene	CDR3nt	CDR3aa
TRBV9	.	.	TRBJ2-7	TGTGCCAGCAGCGTAGGCCCGGGAGACGGAGACGAGCAGTACTTC	CASSVGPGDGDEQYF
TRBV7-2	.	.	TRBJ2-2	TGTGCCAGCAGCCCCCGGGCGGGCCTCAACACCGGGGAGCTGTTTTTT	CASSPRAGLNTGELFF
TRBV18	.	TRBD1	TRBJ1-1	TGTGCCAGCTTTAGGACAGGCAACACTGAAGCTTTCTTT	CASFRTGNTEAFF
TRBV3-1/TRBV3-2	.	TRBD2	TRBJ2-5	TGTGCCAGCAGCCAAGTACTAGCGGGGGAGACCCAGTACTTC	CASSQVLAGETQYF
TRBV18	.	TRBD2	TRBJ2-2	TGTGCCAGCTCACCCTCTTCGGGAGGGGGAAGCACCGGGGAGCTGTTTTTT	CASSPSSGGGSTGELFF
TRBV19	few	TRBD2	TRBJ2-1	TGTGCCAGTAGTATACTAGCGGATTACAATGAGCAGTTCTTC	CASSILADYNEQFF
TRBV14	.	.	TRBJ2-2	TGTGCCAGCAGCCGAACTTCGCGGCCCCCGGGGGAGCTGTTTTTT	CASSRTSRPPGELFF
TRBV19	.	TRBD2	TRBJ2-1	TGTGCCAGTACAACCCACCCTAGCGGGAGATACAATGAGCAGTTCTTC	CASTTHPSGRYNEQFF
TRBV27	.	TRBD1	TRBJ2-7	TGTGCCAGCAGTTCATACAGGGGCGAGCAGTACTTC	CASSSYRGEQYF
TRBV11-1	.	TRBD1	TRBJ1-1	TGTGCCAGCAGCCGACGAGAGGGGGCAACTGAAGCTTTCTTT	CASSRREGATEAFF
TRBV5-1	.	TRBD2	TRBJ2-7	TGCGCCAGCAGCCCCGACCCGATAGCGGGAGTGTTAGAGCAGTACTTC	CASSPDPIAGVLEQYF
TRBV6-1	once	.	TRBJ2-1	TGTGCCAGCAGTGAACCTGGGACTGCCTACAATGAGCAGTTCTTC	CASSEPGTAYNEQFF
TRBV7-3	.	TRBD2	TRBJ2-1	TGTGCCAGCAGCTTAGCGGGTAGCGGGAGTTCACATGAGCAGTTCTTC	CASSLAGSGSSHEQFF
TRBV29-1	.	.	TRBJ1-1	TGCAGCGTCGAGGGCGACGGGGGAAACACTGAAGCTTTCTTT	CSVEGDGGNTEAFF
TRBV28	.	.	TRBJ2-3	TGTGCCAGCAGACTCGAGGTCGTAGATACGCAGTATTTT	CASRLEVVDTQYF
TRBV5-4	.	TRBD2	TRBJ2-1	TGTGCCAGCAGCTTGAAGGCGGGAGGGCCTTACAATGAGCAGTTCTTC	CASSLKAGGPYNEQFF
TRBV27	few	TRBD1	TRBJ2-7	TGTGCCACCAAGGGACAGGGTGTATACGAGCAGTACTTC	CATKGQGVYEQYF
TRBV11-3	many	.	TRBJ2-3	TGTGCCAGCAGCCCACGACTGACAGATACGCAGTATTTT	CASSPRLTDTQYF
TRBV30	.	.	TRBJ1-3	TGTGCCTGGAGACAGTTTCCTACCTCTGGAAACACCATATATTTT	CAWRQFPTSGNTIYF
TRBV11-2	once	.	TRBJ2-5	TGTGCCAGCAGCTTATCCGGGGGAGTAGAGACCCAGTACTTC	CASSLSGGVETQYF
TRBV5-1	once	TRBD1	TRBJ2-7	TGCGCCAGCAGCCCTGGGATGGGGACAGAGTACGAGCAGTACTTC	CASSPGMGTEYEQYF
TRBV2	.	.	TRBJ2-7	TGTGCCAGCAGAAAAGGGGCGAATCTCTACGAGCAGTACTTC	CASRKGANLYEQYF
TRBV5-1	.	.	TRBJ1-2	TGCGCCAGCAGCTTGGCGGGTGATGGCTACACCTTC	CASSLAGDGYTF
TRBV9	.	TRBD1	TRBJ1-1	TGTGCCAGCAGCGTAGTAGAGGGGGCGACTGAAGCTTTCTTT	CASSVVEGATEAFF
TRBV24-1	once	.	TRBJ2-2	TGTGCCACCAGTGACAGCGTAGCGAACACCGGGGAGCTGTTTTTT	CATSDSVANTGELFF
TRBV28	.	.	TRBJ1-2	TGTGCCAGCAGTTGGGGTTGGGGGGACTATGGCTACACCTTC	CASSWGWGDYGYTF
TRBV4-2	.	.	TRBJ1-1	TGTGCCAGCAGCCAAGTCAACAGCTTGAACACTGAAGCTTTCTTT	CASSQVNSLNTEAFF
TRBV19	.	.	TRBJ2-1	TGTGCCAGTACTAAGGAGGCTCAGCAGTTCTTC	CASTKEAQQFF
TRBV9	.	TRBD1	TRBJ2-7	TGTGCCAGCAGCGTAGTGGCAGGGGGCACCAGCTCCTACGAGCAGTACTTC	CASSVVAGGTSSYEQYF
TRBV6-6	once	.	TRBJ2-7	TGTGCCAGCAGTCCCCACGGGACATTTACCTCCTACGAGCAGTACTTC	CASSPHGTFTSYEQYF
TRBV2	.	.	TRBJ1-1	TGTGCCAGCAGGGGTCCGGAGTTTTCGAACACTGAAGCTTTCTTT	CASRGPEFSNTEAFF
TRBV5-1	.	.	TRBJ2-7	TGCGCCAGCTCTTCGGGGGAATTCTACGAGCAGTACTTC	CASSSGEFYEQYF
TRBV5-1	.	.	TRBJ2-1	TGCGCCAGCAGCTCCCGGGGTCAAAACCCCTCCTACAATGAGCAGTTCTTC	CASSSRGQNPSYNEQFF